This T cell receptor beta chain was sequenced for a study of OX40 agonist ivuxolimab in advanced cancers. This table comes from immunoSEQ multiplex PCR, and its TCRdb copy is limited to in-frame clones, with some not included. The sample has about 65,000 clones, over 85% seen once. V lost 4 bases to trimming and J lost 10 bases; unmatched junction nucleotides: 1. This CDR3 has 13 residues. Germline V gene sequence: CDR1 SNHLY, CDR2 FYNNEI. This sample comprised CD4+ or CD8+ T cells sorted from blood, obtained in a trial of the OX40 agonist ivuxolimab. The chain combines TRBV2 with TRBJ1-6, with 10 bases fitting TRBD1. This TCR was sampled from an adult with an advanced solid tumor such as melanoma, head and neck, liver or kidney cancer. The chain's CDR3 is CASSGDRGSPLHF. The CDR3 nucleotides read TGTGCCAGCAGTGGGGACAGGGGATCACCCCTCCACTTT.